This is a list of T cell receptor beta chains from one sample in a study of blood T cell repertoires in COVID-19. Produced via immunoSEQ multiplex PCR; TCRdb's table is partial and in-frame only. This table holds some 180,000 clones, roughly four fifths found once. The source material was peripheral blood. The receptors derive from a woman aged 40 to 49 with COVID-19, enrolled during active disease. The CDR3 runs from the conserved cysteine through the conserved F or W. A D gene is named only where the DNA matches it firmly. Clone size, where shown, is once, few, many, or a class for clones that have expanded.

TRBV4-1	TRBJ1-5	NA	NA	CASSLEPGGLHQPQHF	TGCGCCAGCAGCCTAGAACCGGGGGGTTTGCATCAGCCCCAGCATTTT
TRBV19	TRBJ1-2	TRBD1	few	CASSIRTGALGYTF	TGTGCCAGTAGTATCCGCACAGGGGCTCTCGGCTACACCTTC
TRBV5-8	TRBJ1-1	NA	once	CASSLAARVAAFF	TGTGCCAGCAGCTTGGCCGCGAGGGTGGCAGCTTTCTTT
TRBV18	TRBJ1-3	NA	NA	CASSPYQGAGNTIYF	TGTGCCAGCTCACCTTACCAGGGCGCTGGAAACACCATATATTTT
TRBV7-9	TRBJ1-3	NA	few	CASSKSTGFSVGNTIYF	TGTGCCAGCAGCAAATCAACAGGGTTCTCAGTGGGAAACACCATATATTTT
TRBV28	TRBJ2-5	TRBD1	NA	CASKGARQETQYF	TGTGCCAGCAAGGGGGCCAGGCAAGAGACCCAGTACTTC
TRBV28	TRBJ2-4	TRBD2	NA	CASSFGGRAGIQYF	TGTGCCAGCAGTTTCGGGGGGAGGGCAGGCATTCAGTACTTC
TRBV9	TRBJ2-3	TRBD2	NA	CASSVEAGGRGTQYF	TGTGCCAGCAGCGTAGAAGCGGGAGGACGGGGTACGCAGTATTTT
TRBV12-3/TRBV12-4	TRBJ2-2	TRBD2	few	CASSPGGAGELFF	TGTGCCAGCAGCCCTGGGGGGGCCGGGGAGCTGTTTTTT
TRBV11-2	TRBJ2-6	NA	NA	CASSFQAGIGLSGANVLTF	TGTGCCAGCAGCTTCCAGGCAGGGATTGGGCTCTCTGGGGCCAACGTCCTGACTTTC
TRBV18	TRBJ1-2	TRBD1	NA	CASSQGQGQNGYTF	TGTGCCAGCTCACAAGGACAGGGTCAGAATGGCTACACCTTC
TRBV25-1	TRBJ2-7	NA	NA	CASSGGWGEQYF	TGTGCCAGCAGTGGAGGGTGGGGCGAGCAGTACTTC
TRBV7-8	TRBJ2-1	TRBD2	NA	CASSLDWTSGGYNEQFF	TGTGCCAGCAGCTTAGATTGGACTAGCGGGGGATACAATGAGCAGTTCTTC
TRBV24-1	TRBJ2-2	TRBD2	few	CATSDSWTSGNTGELFF	TGTGCCACCAGTGATTCTTGGACTAGCGGAAACACCGGGGAGCTGTTTTTT
TRBV2	TRBJ1-5	NA	NA	CASRTDGSNQPQHF	TGTGCCAGCAGGACCGACGGGAGCAATCAGCCCCAGCATTTT
TRBV10-1	TRBJ2-1	TRBD2	few	CASSESVGLAGSSYNEQFF	TGCGCCAGCAGTGAGTCCGTAGGACTAGCGGGGAGCTCCTACAATGAGCAGTTCTTC
TRBV15	TRBJ2-5	TRBD1	NA	CATSRDRQGARTQYF	TGTGCCACCAGCAGAGATCGTCAGGGGGCTAGGACCCAGTACTTC
TRBV2	TRBJ1-3	TRBD1	few	CAKRDSLLGNTIYF	TGTGCCAAACGGGACAGCCTACTCGGAAACACCATATATTTT
TRBV6-1	TRBJ2-2	NA	NA	CASSDLGLHTGELFF	TGTGCCAGCAGTGACCTGGGACTTCACACCGGGGAGCTGTTTTTT
TRBV28	TRBJ1-1	NA	NA	CASSPGGSVTEAFF	TGTGCCAGCAGTCCGGGGGGTTCGGTCACTGAAGCTTTCTTT
TRBV7-3	TRBJ2-7	TRBD2	NA	CASSLTSGGYEQYF	TGTGCCAGCAGCTTAACTAGCGGGGGCTACGAGCAGTACTTC
TRBV2	TRBJ1-5	NA	few	CASTPDRGNQPQHF	TGTGCCAGCACCCCGGACAGAGGCAATCAGCCCCAGCATTTT
TRBV2	TRBJ1-4	NA	NA	CATTGVLKEKLFF	TGTGCCACCACCGGGGTACTGAAGGAAAAACTGTTTTTT
TRBV6-1	TRBJ1-1	TRBD1	once	CASREPGQPNTEAFF	TGTGCCAGCAGGGAACCGGGACAGCCTAACACTGAAGCTTTCTTT
TRBV28	TRBJ2-7	TRBD1	NA	CASSTRTGISYEQYF	TGTGCCAGCAGCACCCGGACAGGGATTTCCTACGAGCAGTACTTC
TRBV7-9	TRBJ1-2	NA	few	CASSPGGAGNYGYTF	TGTGCCAGCAGCCCAGGAGGCGCAGGCAACTATGGCTACACCTTC
TRBV6-1	TRBJ2-1	NA	NA	CASSEGGGGSYNEQFF	TGTGCCAGCAGTGAAGGAGGGGGTGGCTCCTACAATGAGCAGTTCTTC
TRBV2	TRBJ2-3	NA	NA	CASSPRLGTDTQYF	TGTGCCAGCAGCCCGAGGTTGGGTACAGATACGCAGTATTTT
TRBV4-1	TRBJ2-5	TRBD1	NA	CASSLFNPGQGQETQYF	TGCGCCAGCAGCCTTTTCAACCCGGGACAGGGACAAGAGACCCAGTACTTC